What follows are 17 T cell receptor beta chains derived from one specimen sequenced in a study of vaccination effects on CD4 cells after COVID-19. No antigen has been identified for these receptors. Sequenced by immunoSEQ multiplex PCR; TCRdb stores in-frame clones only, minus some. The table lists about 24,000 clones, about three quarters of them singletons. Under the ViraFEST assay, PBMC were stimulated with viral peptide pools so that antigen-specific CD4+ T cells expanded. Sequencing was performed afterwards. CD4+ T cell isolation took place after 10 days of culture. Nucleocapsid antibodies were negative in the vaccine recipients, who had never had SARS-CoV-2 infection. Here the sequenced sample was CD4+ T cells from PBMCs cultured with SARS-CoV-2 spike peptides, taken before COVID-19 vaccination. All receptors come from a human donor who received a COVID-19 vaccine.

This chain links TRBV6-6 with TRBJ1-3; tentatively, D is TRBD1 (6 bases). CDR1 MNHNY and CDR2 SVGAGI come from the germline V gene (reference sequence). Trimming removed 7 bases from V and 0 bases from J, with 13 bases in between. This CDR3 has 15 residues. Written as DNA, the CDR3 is TGTGCCAGCATTAAAGGACAGAACTCTGGAAACACCATATATTTT. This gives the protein CASIKGQNSGNTIYF.

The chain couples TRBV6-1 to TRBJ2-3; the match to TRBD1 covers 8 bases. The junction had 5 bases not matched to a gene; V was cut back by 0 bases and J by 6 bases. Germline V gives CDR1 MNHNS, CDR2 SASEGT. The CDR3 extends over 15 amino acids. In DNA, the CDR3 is TGTGCCAGCAGTGAAGCGCTACAGGGGGACGATACGCAGTATTTT. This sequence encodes CASSEALQGDDTQYF.

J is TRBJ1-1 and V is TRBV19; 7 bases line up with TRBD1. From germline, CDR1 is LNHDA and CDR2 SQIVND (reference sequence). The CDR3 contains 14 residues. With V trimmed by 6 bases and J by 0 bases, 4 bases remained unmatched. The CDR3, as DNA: TGTGCCAGTAGCAAGACAGGGATGAACACTGAAGCTTTCTTT. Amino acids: CASSKTGMNTEAFF. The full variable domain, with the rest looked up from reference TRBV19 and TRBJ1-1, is DGGITQSPKYLFRKEGQNVTLSCEQNLNHDAMYWYRQDPGQGLRLIYYSQIVNDFQKGDIAEGYSVSREKKESFPLTVTSAQKNPTAFYLCASSKTGMNTEAFFGQGTRLTVV.

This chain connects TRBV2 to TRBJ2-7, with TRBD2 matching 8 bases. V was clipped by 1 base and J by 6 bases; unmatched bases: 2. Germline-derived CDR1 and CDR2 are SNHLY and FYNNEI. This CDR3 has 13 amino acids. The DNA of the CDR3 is TGTGCCAGCAGTGAAGACGGGAGGGGCGAGCAGTACTTC. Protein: CASSEDGRGEQYF.

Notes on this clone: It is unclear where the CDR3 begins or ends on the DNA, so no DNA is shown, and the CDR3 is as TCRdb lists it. CDR3 sequence: CASSEFGPGRGAGNTIYF. The chain combines TRBV2 with TRBJ1-3; the listed D gene, TRBD1, was not tested against the DNA. Germline loops: CDR1 SNHLY, CDR2 FYNNEI. The CDR3 spans 18 amino acids, including both terminal residues.

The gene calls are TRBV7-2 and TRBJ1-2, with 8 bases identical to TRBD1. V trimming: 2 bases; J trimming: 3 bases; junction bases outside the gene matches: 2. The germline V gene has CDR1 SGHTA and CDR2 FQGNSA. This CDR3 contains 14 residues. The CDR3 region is CASSLQQGDYGYTF. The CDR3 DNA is TGTGCCAGCAGCTTACAACAGGGGGACTATGGCTACACCTTC.

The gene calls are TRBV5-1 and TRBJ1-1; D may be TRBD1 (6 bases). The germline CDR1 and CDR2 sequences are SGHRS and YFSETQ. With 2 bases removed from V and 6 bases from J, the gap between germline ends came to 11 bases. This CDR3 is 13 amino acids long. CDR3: CASSFGQSAEAFF. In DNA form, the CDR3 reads TGCGCCAGCAGCTTCGGACAGAGCGCTGAAGCTTTCTTT.

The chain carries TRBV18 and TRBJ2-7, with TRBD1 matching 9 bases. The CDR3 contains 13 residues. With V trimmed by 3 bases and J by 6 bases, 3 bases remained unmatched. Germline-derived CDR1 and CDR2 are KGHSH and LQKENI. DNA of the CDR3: TGTGCCAGCTCACCCTTACAGGGGGCCGAGCAGTACTTC. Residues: CASSPLQGAEQYF.

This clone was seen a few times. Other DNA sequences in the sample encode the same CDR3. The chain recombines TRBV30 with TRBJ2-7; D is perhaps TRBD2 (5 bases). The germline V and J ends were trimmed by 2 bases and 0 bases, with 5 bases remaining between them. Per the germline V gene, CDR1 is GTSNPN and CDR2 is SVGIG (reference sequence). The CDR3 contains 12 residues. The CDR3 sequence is CAWSRGSYEQYF. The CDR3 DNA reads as TGTGCCTGGAGTCGGGGCTCCTACGAGCAGTACTTC. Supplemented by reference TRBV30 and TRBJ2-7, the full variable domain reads SQTIHQWPATLVQPVGSPLSLECTVEGTSNPNLYWYRQAAGRGLQLLFYSVGIGQISSEVPQNLSASRPQDRQFILSSKKLLLSDSGFYLCAWSRGSYEQYFGPGTRLTVT.

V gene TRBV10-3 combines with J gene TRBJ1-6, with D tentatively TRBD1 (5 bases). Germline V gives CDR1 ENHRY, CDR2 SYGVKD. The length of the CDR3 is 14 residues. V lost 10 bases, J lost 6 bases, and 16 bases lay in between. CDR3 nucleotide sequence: TGTGCCACCCTCGAACAGGACTTTAATTCACCCCTCCACTTT. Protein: CATLEQDFNSPLHF.

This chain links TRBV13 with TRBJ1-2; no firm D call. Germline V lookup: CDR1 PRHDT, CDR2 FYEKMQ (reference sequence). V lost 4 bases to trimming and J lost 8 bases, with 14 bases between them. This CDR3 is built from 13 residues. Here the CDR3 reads CASSWGRSGGYTF. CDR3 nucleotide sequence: TGTGCCAGCAGCTGGGGTAGAAGCGGGGGCTACACCTTC.

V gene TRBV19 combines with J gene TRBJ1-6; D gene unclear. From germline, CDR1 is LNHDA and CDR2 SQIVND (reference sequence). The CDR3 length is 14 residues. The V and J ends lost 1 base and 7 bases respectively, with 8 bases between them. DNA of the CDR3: TGTGCCAGTAGTATAGGGTGGACCAATTCACCCCTCCACTTT. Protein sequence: CASSIGWTNSPLHF.

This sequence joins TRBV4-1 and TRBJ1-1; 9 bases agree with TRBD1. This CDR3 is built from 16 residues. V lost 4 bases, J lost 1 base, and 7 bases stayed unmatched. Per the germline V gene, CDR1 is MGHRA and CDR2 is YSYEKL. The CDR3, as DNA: TGCGCCAGCAGCCCAGGCTGGACAGGGGAGAACACTGAAGCTTTCTTT. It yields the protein CASSPGWTGENTEAFF.

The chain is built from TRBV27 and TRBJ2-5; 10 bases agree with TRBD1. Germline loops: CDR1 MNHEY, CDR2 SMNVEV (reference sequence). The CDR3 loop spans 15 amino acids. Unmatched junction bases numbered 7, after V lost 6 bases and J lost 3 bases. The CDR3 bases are TGTGCCAGCAGCCTTCGACAGGGGGCAAAAGAGACCCAGTACTTC. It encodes CASSLRQGAKETQYF.

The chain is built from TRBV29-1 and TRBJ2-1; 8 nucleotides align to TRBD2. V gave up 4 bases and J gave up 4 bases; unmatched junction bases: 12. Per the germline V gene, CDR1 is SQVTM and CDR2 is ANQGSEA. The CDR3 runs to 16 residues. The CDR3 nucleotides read TGCAGCGTTGTCCTGCTAGCGGGCCTTGTTTACAATGAGCAGTTCTTC. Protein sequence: CSVVLLAGLVYNEQFF.

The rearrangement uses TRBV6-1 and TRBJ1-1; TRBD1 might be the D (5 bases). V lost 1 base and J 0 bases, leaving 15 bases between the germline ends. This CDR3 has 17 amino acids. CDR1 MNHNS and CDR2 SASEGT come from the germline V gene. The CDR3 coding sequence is TGTGCCAGCAGTGAAGTGCCAACCGCGACAGTGAACACTGAAGCTTTCTTT. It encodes CASSEVPTATVNTEAFF.

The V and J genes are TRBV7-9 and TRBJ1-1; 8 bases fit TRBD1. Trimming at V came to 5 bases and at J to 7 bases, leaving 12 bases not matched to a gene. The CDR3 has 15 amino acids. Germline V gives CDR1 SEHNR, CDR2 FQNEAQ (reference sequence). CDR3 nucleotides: TGTGCCAGCAGCCCGGACACAGGGGGAGCCGTTGAAGCTTTCTTT. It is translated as CASSPDTGGAVEAFF.